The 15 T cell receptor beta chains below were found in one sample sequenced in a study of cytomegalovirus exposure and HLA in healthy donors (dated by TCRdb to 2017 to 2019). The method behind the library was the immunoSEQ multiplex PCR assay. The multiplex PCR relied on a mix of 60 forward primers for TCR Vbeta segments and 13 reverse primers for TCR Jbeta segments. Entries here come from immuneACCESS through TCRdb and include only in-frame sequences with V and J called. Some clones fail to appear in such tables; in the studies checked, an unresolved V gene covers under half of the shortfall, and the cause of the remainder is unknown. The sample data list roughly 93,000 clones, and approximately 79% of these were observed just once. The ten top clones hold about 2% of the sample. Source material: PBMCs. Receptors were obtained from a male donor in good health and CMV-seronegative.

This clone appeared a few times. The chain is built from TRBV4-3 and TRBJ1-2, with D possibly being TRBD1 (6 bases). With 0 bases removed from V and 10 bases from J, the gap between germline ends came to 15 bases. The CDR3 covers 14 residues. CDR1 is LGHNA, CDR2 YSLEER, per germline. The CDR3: CASSQDIGGAYYTF. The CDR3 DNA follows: TGCGCCAGCAGCCAAGATATTGGGGGGGCTTACTACACCTTC.

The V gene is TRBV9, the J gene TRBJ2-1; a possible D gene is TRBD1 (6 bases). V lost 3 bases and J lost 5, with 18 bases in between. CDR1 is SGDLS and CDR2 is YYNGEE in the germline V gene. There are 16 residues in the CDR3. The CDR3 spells CASSDYRDTIDNEQFF. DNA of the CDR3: TGTGCCAGCAGCGATTACCGGGACACCATCGACAATGAGCAGTTCTTC.

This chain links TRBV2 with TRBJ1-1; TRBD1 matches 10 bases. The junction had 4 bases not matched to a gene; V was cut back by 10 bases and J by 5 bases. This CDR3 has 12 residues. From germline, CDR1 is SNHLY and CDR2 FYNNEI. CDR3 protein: CAIGQGGTEAFF. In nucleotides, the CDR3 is TGTGCCATCGGACAGGGGGGGACTGAAGCTTTCTTT.

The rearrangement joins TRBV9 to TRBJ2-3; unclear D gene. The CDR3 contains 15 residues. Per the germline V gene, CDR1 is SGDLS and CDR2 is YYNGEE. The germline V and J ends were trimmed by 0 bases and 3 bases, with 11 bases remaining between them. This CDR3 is CASSVGSGWTDTQYF. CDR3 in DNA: TGTGCCAGCAGCGTAGGTTCCGGGTGGACAGATACGCAGTATTTT.

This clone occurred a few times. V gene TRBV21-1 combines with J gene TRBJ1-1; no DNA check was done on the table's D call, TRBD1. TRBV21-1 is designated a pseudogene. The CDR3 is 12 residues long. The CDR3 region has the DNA TGTGCCAGCCGACAGGTGCACACTGAAGCTTTCTTT. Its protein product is CASRQVHTEAFF.

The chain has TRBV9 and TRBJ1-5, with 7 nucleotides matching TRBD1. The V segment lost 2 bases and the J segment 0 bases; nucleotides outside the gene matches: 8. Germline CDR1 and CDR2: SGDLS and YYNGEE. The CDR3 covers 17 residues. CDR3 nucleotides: TGTGCCAGCAGCGTGGTGGACAGGTTCGATAGCAATCAGCCCCAGCATTTT. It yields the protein CASSVVDRFDSNQPQHF.

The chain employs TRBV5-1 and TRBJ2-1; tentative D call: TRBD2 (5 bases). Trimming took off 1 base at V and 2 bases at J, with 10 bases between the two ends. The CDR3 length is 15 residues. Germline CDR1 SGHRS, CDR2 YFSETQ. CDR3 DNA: TGCGCCAGCAGCTTGACTAGTCCCCCCTACAATGAGCAGTTCTTC. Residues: CASSLTSPPYNEQFF. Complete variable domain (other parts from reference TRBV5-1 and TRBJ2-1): KAGVTQTPRYLIKTRGQQVTLSCSPISGHRSVSWYQQTPGQGLQFLFEYFSETQRNKGNFPGRFSGRQFSNSRSEMNVSTLELGDSALYLCASSLTSPPYNEQFFGPGTRLTVL.

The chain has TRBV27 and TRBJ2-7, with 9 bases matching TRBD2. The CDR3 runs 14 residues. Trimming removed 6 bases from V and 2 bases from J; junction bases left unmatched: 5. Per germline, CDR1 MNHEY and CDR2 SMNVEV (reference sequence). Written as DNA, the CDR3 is TGTGCCAGCAGGTTGGCTAGCGGGACCTACGAGCAGTACTTC. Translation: CASRLASGTYEQYF.

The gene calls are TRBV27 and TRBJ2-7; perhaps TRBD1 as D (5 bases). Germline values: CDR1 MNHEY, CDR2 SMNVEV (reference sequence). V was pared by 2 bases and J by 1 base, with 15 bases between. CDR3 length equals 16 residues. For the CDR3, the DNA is TGTGCCAGCAGTTTAAAGGGCCAGGGCCTATCCTACGAGCAGTACTTC. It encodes CASSLKGQGLSYEQYF.

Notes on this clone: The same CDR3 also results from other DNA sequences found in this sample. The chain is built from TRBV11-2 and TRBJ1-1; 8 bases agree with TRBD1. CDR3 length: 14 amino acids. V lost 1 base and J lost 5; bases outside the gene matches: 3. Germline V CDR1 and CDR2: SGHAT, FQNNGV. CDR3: CASSLAGGRTEAFF. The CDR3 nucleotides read TGTGCCAGCAGCTTAGCAGGGGGCAGGACTGAAGCTTTCTTT.

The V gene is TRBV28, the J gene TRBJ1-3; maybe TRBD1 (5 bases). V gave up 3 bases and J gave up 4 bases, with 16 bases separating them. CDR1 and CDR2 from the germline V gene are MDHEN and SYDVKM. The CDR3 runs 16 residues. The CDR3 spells CASSFWVRASGNTIYF. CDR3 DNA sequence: TGTGCCAGCAGTTTTTGGGTCAGGGCCTCAGGAAACACCATATATTTT.

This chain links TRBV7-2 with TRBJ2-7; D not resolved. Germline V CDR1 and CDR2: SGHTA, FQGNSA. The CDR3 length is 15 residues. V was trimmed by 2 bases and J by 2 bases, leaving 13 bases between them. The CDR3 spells CASSLMAVTTYEQYF. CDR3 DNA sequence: TGTGCCAGCAGCTTAATGGCAGTAACTACCTACGAGCAGTACTTC.

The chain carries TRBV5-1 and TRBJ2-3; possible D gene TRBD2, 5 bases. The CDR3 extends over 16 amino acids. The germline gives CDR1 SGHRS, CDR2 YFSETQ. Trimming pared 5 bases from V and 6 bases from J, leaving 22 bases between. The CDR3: CASRLGLGLGSDTQYF. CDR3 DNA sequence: TGCGCCAGCAGACTAGGACTGGGTCTTGGTTCGGATACGCAGTATTTT.

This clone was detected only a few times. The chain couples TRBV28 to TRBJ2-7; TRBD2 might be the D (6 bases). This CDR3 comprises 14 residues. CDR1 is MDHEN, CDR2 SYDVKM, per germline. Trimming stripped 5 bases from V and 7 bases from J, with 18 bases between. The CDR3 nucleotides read TGTGCCAGCAGTGGGGGGAAATGGGCGGGGGAGCAGTACTTC. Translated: CASSGGKWAGEQYF.

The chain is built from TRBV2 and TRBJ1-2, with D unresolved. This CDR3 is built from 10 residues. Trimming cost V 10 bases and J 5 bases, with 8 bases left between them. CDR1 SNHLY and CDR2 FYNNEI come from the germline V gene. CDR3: CANVQYGYTF. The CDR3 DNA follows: TGTGCCAACGTGCAGTATGGCTACACCTTC. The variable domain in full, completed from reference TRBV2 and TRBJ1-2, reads EPEVTQTPSHQVTQMGQEVILRCVPISNHLYFYWYRQILGQKVEFLVSFYNNEISEKSEIFDDQFSVERPDGSNFTLKIRSTKLEDSAMYFCANVQYGYTFGSGTRLTVV.